These 17 T cell receptor beta chains share one sample of origin, sequenced in a study of cytomegalovirus exposure and HLA in healthy donors. The study ran its PCR with 60 Vbeta and 13 Jbeta primers. Clones were read by immunoSEQ multiplex PCR, and TCRdb kept only the in-frame ones, dropping some. The repertoire table contains around 130,000 clones. The material sequenced was PBMCs. All receptors come from a woman aged 60-75 years in good health and CMV-seronegative.

This chain connects TRBV6-1 to TRBJ1-4; TRBD1 matches at 7 bases. Trimming removed 1 base from V and 6 bases from J; junction bases left unmatched: 8. The CDR3 length is 16 residues. CDR1 and CDR2 from the germline V gene are MNHNS and SASEGT. The DNA for the CDR3 is TGTGCCAGCAGTGAAGGCGAGGGACAGTACTATGAAAAACTGTTTTTT. Translated, it gives CASSEGEGQYYEKLFF.

The chain employs TRBV25-1 and TRBJ2-3; 7 positions agree with TRBD2. Germline trimming cut 6 bases from V and 2 bases from J; bases unmatched to any gene: 8. The CDR3 covers 15 residues. Germline CDR1 MGHDK, CDR2 SYGVNS. The CDR3 spells CASSEGGSYTDTQYF. CDR3 sequence (DNA): TGTGCCAGCAGCGAGGGAGGGTCTTACACAGATACGCAGTATTTT.

This chain connects TRBV19 to TRBJ2-2; 7 positions match TRBD1. Germline values: CDR1 LNHDA, CDR2 SQIVND (reference sequence). V lost 7 bases and J lost 6; bases outside the gene matches: 11. There are 15 residues in the CDR3. CDR3 residues: CASNYRQGVAGELFF. CDR3 in DNA: TGTGCCAGTAATTATCGACAGGGTGTGGCCGGGGAGCTGTTTTTT. The whole variable domain, remainder taken from reference TRBV19 and TRBJ2-2, is DGGITQSPKYLFRKEGQNVTLSCEQNLNHDAMYWYRQDPGQGLRLIYYSQIVNDFQKGDIAEGYSVSREKKESFPLTVTSAQKNPTAFYLCASNYRQGVAGELFFGEGSRLTVL.

The chain joins TRBV2 to TRBJ1-1, with D unclear. Germline V lookup: CDR1 SNHLY, CDR2 FYNNEI. With 4 bases removed from V and 1 base from J, the gap between germline ends came to 7 bases. The length of the CDR3 is 13 residues. This CDR3 reads CASSVGENTEAFF. CDR3 in DNA: TGTGCCAGCAGTGTCGGGGAGAACACTGAAGCTTTCTTT. Variable domain in full (rest from reference TRBV2 and TRBJ1-1): EPEVTQTPSHQVTQMGQEVILRCVPISNHLYFYWYRQILGQKVEFLVSFYNNEISEKSEIFDDQFSVERPDGSNFTLKIRSTKLEDSAMYFCASSVGENTEAFFGQGTRLTVV.

V gene TRBV14 combines with J gene TRBJ2-1, with 8 bases matching TRBD2. CDR1 SGHDN and CDR2 FVKESK come from the germline V gene. J gave up 8 bases and V 4 bases, and 4 bases lay outside the gene matches. The CDR3 totals 13 residues. This CDR3 reads CASSPRTSHEQFF. In DNA, the CDR3 is TGTGCCAGCAGCCCCCGGACTAGCCATGAGCAGTTCTTC.

This chain joins TRBV7-2 and TRBJ2-7; possibly TRBD2 for D (5 bases). The CDR3 is made up of 15 amino acids. The germline V gene has CDR1 SGHTA and CDR2 FQGNSA. The ends were cut back, 5 bases at V and 0 bases at J, with 14 bases in the middle. CDR3 nucleotide sequence: TGTGCCAGCAGCCCTTGGAGGCAGCTCTCCTACGAGCAGTACTTC. This gives the protein CASSPWRQLSYEQYF.

The chain recombines TRBV29-1 with TRBJ2-3; a weak D match, TRBD1 (5 bases). Trimming took 4 bases from V and 4 from J, leaving 15 bases between them. CDR1 and CDR2 (germline): SQVTM, ANQGSEA. CDR3 length: 14 residues. CDR3 loop: CSVALRVGPDTQYF. The CDR3 DNA sequence: TGCAGCGTTGCCCTCAGGGTTGGACCAGATACGCAGTATTTT.

The gene calls are TRBV6-6 and TRBJ1-1; D remains ambiguous. Germline-derived CDR1 and CDR2 are MNHNY and SVGAGI (reference sequence). V was clipped by 4 bases and J by 5 bases, with 5 bases between them. CDR3 length equals 11 residues. The CDR3 coding sequence is TGTGCCAGCAGTTTCGGGACTGAAGCTTTCTTT. Amino acid sequence: CASSFGTEAFF.

This chain connects TRBV6-1 to TRBJ1-2; D call uncertain. Germline CDR1 is MNHNS and CDR2 is SASEGT. V was cut by 11 bases and J by 3 bases, with 19 bases left in between. The CDR3 covers 14 residues. The DNA of the CDR3 is TGTGCCGGCGGGGTAGCCCGGGGTGACTATGGCTACACCTTC. Translation: CAGGVARGDYGYTF.

The V and J genes are TRBV2 and TRBJ2-7; TRBD2 matches at 7 bases. With V trimmed by 6 bases and J by 0 bases, 5 bases remained unmatched. Germline V gene sequence: CDR1 SNHLY, CDR2 FYNNEI. This CDR3 has 14 residues. In DNA, the CDR3 is TGTGCCAGCAGGTGGGAGGGTTCCTCCTACGAGCAGTACTTC. Translating it yields CASRWEGSSYEQYF.

The V call is TRBV19, the J call TRBJ1-2; perhaps TRBD1 as D (6 bases). CDR3 length equals 15 residues. With 2 bases removed from V and 7 bases from J, the gap between germline ends came to 17 bases. CDR1 is LNHDA, CDR2 SQIVND, per germline (reference sequence). CDR3 sequence (DNA): TGTGCCAGTAGTATACTACGATCTGGGGGCTCTGGCTACACCTTC. Translating gives CASSILRSGGSGYTF.

The V and J genes are TRBV28 and TRBJ1-1; TRBD1 is a possible D gene (5 bases). The V gene's germline CDR1 is MDHEN and CDR2 SYDVKM. This CDR3 has 15 residues. Between the trimmed V and J ends, which lost 3 bases and 6 bases, there was a span of 17 bases. In nucleotides, the CDR3 is TGTGCCAGCAGTTTTTGGTCCGGGGGGTGGTCTGAAGCTTTCTTT. Translating gives CASSFWSGGWSEAFF. Complete variable domain (other parts from reference TRBV28 and TRBJ1-1): DVKVTQSSRYLVKRTGEKVFLECVQDMDHENMFWYRQDPGLGLRLIYFSYDVKMKEKGDIPEGYSVSREKKERFSLILESASTNQTSMYLCASSFWSGGWSEAFFGQGTRLTVV.

This chain connects TRBV6-4 to TRBJ1-5; D is unclear. V was trimmed by 6 bases and J by 3 bases, leaving 9 bases between them. The V gene's germline CDR1 is MRHNA and CDR2 SNTAGT. CDR3 length: 13 residues. CDR3 sequence (DNA): TGTGCCAGCAGCCCGGAGGTCAATCAGCCCCAGCATTTT. It translates to CASSPEVNQPQHF.

This chain uses TRBV6-1 with TRBJ1-6; D may be TRBD1 (5 bases). Trimming removed 6 bases from V and 10 bases from J, with 13 bases in between. The CDR3 loop spans 13 amino acids. Per germline, CDR1 MNHNS and CDR2 SASEGT. The CDR3 spells CASSLREGSPLHF. In DNA form, the CDR3 reads TGTGCCAGCAGCCTCAGGGAGGGCTCACCCCTCCACTTT.

The chain links TRBV2 to TRBJ2-1, with TRBD2 identical over 13 bases. Germline V gene sequence: CDR1 SNHLY, CDR2 FYNNEI. This CDR3 is 16 amino acids long. V lost 4 bases and J lost 8; bases outside the gene matches: 8. CDR3 sequence reads: CASSGTSGSWTDEQFF. The CDR3 coding sequence is TGTGCCAGCAGTGGGACTAGCGGGAGTTGGACGGATGAGCAGTTCTTC.

The chain recombines TRBV25-1 with TRBJ1-1, with D tentatively TRBD1 (5 bases). This CDR3 has 16 residues. V gave up 2 bases and J gave up 8 bases, with 21 bases separating them. Looked up from germline, CDR1 is MGHDK and CDR2 is SYGVNS. As DNA, the CDR3 is TGTGCCAGCAGTGAACCATCGGGACGGGGGACCCCAGAAGCTTTCTTT. This translates into CASSEPSGRGTPEAFF.

This rearrangement joins TRBV27 to TRBJ2-1; D not resolved. The CDR3 is 14 amino acids. CDR1 MNHEY and CDR2 SMNVEV come from the germline V gene (reference sequence). With 6 bases removed from V and 3 bases from J, the gap between germline ends came to 12 bases. The CDR3 coding sequence is TGTGCCAGCAGGATAATCAACGGCTACAATGAGCAGTTCTTC. This encodes CASRIINGYNEQFF.